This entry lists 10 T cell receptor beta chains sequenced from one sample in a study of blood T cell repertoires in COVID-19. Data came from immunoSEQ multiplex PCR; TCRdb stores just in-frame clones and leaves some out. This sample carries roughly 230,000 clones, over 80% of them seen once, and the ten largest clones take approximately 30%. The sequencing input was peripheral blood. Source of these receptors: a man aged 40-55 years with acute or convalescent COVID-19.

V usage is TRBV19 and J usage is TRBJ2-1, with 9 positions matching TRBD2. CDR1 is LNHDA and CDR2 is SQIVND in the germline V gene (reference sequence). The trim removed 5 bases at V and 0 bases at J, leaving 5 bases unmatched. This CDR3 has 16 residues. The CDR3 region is CASSFLSGSSYNEQFF. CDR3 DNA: TGTGCCAGTAGTTTCCTTAGCGGGAGCTCCTACAATGAGCAGTTCTTC.

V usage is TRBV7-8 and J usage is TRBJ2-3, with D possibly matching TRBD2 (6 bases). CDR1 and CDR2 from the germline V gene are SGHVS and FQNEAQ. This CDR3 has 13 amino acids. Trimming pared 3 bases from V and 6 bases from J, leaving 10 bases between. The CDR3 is CASSLRLDDTQYF. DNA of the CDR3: TGTGCCAGCAGCTTGCGACTAGATGATACGCAGTATTTT.

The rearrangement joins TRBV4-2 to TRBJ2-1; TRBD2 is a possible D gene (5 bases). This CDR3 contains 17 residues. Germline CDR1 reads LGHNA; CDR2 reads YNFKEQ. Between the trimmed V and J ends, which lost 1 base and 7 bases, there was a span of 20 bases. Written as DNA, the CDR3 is TGTGCCAGCAGCCAAGCCCTGATCTTTCTTGGCGGGAATGAGCAGTTCTTC. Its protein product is CASSQALIFLGGNEQFF.

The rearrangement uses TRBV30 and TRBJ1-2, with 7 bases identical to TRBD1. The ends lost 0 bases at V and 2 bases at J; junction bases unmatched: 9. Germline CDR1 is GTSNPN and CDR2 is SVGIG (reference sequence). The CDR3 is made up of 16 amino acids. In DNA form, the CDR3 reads TGTGCCTGGAGTGTACCACCCACAGGGGTGAACTATGGCTACACCTTC. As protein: CAWSVPPTGVNYGYTF.

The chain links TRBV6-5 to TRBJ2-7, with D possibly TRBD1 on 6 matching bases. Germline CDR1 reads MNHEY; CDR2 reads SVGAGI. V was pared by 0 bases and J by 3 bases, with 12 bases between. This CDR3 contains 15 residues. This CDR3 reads CASSYSRTANYEQYF. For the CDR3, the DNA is TGTGCCAGCAGTTACTCGAGGACAGCTAACTACGAGCAGTACTTC.

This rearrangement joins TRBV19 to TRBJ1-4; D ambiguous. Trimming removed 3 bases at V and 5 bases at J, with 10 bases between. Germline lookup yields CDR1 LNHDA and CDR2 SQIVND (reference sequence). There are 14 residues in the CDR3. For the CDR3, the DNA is TGTGCCAGTAGTATGAGCAATGTCAATGAAAAACTGTTTTTT. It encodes CASSMSNVNEKLFF.

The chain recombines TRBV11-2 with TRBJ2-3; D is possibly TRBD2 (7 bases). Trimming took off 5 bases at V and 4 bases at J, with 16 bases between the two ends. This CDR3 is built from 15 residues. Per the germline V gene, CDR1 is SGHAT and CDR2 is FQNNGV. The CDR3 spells CASSPLGAGADTQYF. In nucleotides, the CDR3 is TGTGCCAGCAGCCCGCTGGGGGCGGGAGCAGATACGCAGTATTTT.

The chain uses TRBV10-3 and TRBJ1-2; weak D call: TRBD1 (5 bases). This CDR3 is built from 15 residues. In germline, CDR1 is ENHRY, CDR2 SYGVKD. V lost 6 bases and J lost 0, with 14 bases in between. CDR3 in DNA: TGTGCCATCAGGGGGGGAGGTGCTGCTAACTATGGCTACACCTTC. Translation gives CAIRGGGAANYGYTF.

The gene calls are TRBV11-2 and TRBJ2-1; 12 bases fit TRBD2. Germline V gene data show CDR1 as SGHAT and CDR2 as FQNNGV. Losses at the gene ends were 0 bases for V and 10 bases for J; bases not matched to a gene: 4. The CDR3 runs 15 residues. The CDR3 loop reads CASSLELAGGSEQFF. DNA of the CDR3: TGTGCCAGCAGCTTAGAACTAGCGGGAGGAAGCGAGCAGTTCTTC.

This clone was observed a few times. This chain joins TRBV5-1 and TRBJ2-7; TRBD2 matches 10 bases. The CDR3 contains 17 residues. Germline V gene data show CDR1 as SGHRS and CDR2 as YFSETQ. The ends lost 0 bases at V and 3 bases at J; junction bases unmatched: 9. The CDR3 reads CASSLGASSGRLYEQYF. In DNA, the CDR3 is TGCGCCAGCAGCTTGGGGGCCTCTAGCGGGAGACTCTACGAGCAGTACTTC.